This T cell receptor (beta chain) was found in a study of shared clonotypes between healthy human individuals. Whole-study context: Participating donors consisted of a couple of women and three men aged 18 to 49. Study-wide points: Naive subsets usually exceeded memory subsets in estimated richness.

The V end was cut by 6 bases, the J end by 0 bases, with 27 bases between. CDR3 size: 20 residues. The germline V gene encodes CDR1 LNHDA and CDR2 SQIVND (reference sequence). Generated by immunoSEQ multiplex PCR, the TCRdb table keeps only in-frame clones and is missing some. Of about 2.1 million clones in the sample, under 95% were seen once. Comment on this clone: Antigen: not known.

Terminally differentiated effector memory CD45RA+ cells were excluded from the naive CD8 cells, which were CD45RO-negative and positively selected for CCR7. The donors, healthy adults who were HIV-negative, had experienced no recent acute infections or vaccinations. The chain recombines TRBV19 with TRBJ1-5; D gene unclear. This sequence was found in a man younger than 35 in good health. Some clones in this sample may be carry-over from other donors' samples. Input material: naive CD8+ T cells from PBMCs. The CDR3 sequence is CASSSYTGPTFPYSNQPQHF. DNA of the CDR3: TGTGCCAGTAGCTCCTATACCGGGCCCACCTTCCCTTATAGCAATCAGCCCCAGCATTTT.